This section outlines one T cell receptor beta chain sequence together with its context. The target of this receptor is not known. Base qualities were left out, and no much larger clone turns up one base away. Other DNA sequences in this specimen translate into the identical CDR3. This entry comes from a study of blood T cell repertoires in COVID-19 (dated by TCRdb to 2020 to 2022). General notes on the study: The collaborator samples originated in the United States, Italy and Spain and spanned the acute and convalescent phases of COVID-19. Where available, HLA class I and class II types were obtained from metadata supplied by the sample provider rather than from assay-based typing. The material from the prospective study consisted of cDNA or gDNA derived from T cells, B-cell-depleted T cells, or PBMCs. Nearly every sample came with metadata listing a de-identified subject ID, COVID-19 status, age in years and sex. Samples were obtained from the ongoing ImmuneRACE study (first 160 participants) and from 1,200 or so subjects provided by 6 global collaborators. The repertoires were released in a freely available public database intended as a resource for research on the immune response to SARS-CoV-2. The dataset comprised deeply sampled blood TCRbeta repertoires from subjects exposed to, actively infected with, or recovered from COVID-19. The full study reports these points: The amount of clinical and demographic metadata varied by source and participant and was provided uncurated.

Collaborating institutions collected whole blood in K2EDTA tubes following their own protocols. Collaborator samples were shipped for TCRbeta analysis as frozen whole blood, isolated PBMCs, or DNA extracted from either sample type. TCRbeta CDR3 regions were amplified from genomic DNA using the immunoSEQ Assay, a bias-controlled multiplex PCR. Concerning the study's data processing: Nucleated cell counts per sample were estimated from amplification of reference gene primers within the assay. Sequence reads were collapsed and filtered to measure the absolute abundance of every unique TCRbeta CDR3 rearrangement. Productive Simpson clonality was computed per sample as the square root of Simpson's diversity index over productive rearrangements. TCRdb stores this immuneACCESS table with in-frame sequences only. Part of the clones is absent; in the studies checked, under half of the shortfall reflects unresolved V genes, and no reason is known for the rest. The V and J calls and clone size come from that table; D and trimming were worked out from the DNA. This sample comprises a few hundred thousand clones, around 90% of them detected only once. Jointly, the top ten make up around 0.7% of the sample.

The clonotype comes from a human donor in a cohort sampled during active COVID-19. The sample was peripheral blood.

The DNA sequence is TGTGCCAGCAGCGTAGGCGGGAGGACGTACGAGCAGTACTTC. Its protein reads: CASSVGGRTYEQYF. The sequence is built from TRBV9 and TRBJ2-7; TRBD2 aligns with 8 central bases. The germline V gene supplies CDR1 SGDLS and CDR2 YYNGEE. Including cysteine and phenylalanine, the CDR3 has 14 amino acids. The DNA shown is the 42-base CDR3, in frame from base 1. Trimming takes 0 bases off V and 4 bases off J; junction bases not matched to a gene: 3.